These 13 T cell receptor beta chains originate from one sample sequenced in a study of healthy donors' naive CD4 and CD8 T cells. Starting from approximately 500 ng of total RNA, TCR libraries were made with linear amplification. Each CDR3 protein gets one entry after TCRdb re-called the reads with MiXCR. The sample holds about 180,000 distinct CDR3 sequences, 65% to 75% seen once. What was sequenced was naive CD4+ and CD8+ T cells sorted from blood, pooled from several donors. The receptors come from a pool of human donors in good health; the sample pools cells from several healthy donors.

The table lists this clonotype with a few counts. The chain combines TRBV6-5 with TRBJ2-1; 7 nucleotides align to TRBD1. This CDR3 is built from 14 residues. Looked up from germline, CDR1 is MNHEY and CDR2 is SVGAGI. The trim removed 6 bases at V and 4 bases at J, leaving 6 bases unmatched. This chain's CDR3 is CASSPGQVYNEQFF. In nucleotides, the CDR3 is TGTGCCAGCAGCCCCGGACAGGTTTACAATGAGCAGTTCTTC.

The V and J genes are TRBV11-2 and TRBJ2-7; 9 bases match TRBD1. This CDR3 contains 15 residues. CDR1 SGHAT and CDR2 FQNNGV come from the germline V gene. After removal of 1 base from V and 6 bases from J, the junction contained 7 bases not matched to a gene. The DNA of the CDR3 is TGTGCCAGCAGCTTAGCCGGGACAGGGTATGGCGAGCAGTACTTC. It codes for CASSLAGTGYGEQYF.

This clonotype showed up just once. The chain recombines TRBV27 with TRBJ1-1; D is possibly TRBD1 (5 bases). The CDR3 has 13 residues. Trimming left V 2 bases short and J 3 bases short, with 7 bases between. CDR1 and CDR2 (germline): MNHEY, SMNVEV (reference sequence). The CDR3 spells CASSLGTYTEAFF. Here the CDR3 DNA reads TGTGCCAGCAGTTTAGGGACCTACACTGAAGCTTTCTTT.

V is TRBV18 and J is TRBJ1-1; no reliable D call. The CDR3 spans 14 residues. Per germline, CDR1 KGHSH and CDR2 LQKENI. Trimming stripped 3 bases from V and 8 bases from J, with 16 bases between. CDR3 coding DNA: TGTGCCAGCTCACCCCGAGACGGCGGCTCAGAAGCTTTCTTT. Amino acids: CASSPRDGGSEAFF.

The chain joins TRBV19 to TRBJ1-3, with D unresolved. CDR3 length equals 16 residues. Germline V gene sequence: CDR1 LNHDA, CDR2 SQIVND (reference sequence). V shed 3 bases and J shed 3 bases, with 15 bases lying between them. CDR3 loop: CASSIDFRSFGNTIYF. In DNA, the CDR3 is TGTGCCAGTAGTATTGATTTCAGAAGCTTTGGAAACACCATATATTTT.

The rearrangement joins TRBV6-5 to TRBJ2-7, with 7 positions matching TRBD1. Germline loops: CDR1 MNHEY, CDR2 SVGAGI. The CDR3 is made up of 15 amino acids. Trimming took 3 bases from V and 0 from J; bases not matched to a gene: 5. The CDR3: CASSYMTGSSYEQYF. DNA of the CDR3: TGTGCCAGCAGTTATATGACAGGGAGCTCCTACGAGCAGTACTTC.

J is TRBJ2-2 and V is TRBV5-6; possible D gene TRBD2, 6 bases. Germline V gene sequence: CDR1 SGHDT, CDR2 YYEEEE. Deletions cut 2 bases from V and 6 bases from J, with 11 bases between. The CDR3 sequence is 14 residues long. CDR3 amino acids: CASSFGLLPGELFF. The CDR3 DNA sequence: TGTGCCAGCAGCTTTGGACTACTTCCCGGGGAGCTGTTTTTT. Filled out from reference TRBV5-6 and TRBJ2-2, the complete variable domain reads DAGVTQSPTHLIKTRGQQVTLRCSPKSGHDTVSWYQQALGQGPQFIFQYYEEEERQRGNFPDRFSGHQFPNYSSELNVNALLLGDSALYLCASSFGLLPGELFFGEGSRLTVL.

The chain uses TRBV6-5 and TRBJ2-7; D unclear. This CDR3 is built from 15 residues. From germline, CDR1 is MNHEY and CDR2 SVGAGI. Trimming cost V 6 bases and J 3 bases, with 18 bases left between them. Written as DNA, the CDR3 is TGTGCCAGCAGGCATCCAGGCACCCTAAGCTACGAGCAGTACTTC. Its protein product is CASRHPGTLSYEQYF.

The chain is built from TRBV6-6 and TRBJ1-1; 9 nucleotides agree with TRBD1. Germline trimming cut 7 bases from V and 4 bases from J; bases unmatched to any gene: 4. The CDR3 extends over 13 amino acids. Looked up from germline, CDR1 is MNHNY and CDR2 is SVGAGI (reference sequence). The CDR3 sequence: CASIPGQGTEAFF. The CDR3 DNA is TGTGCCAGCATCCCGGGACAGGGCACTGAAGCTTTCTTT.

CDR3 nucleotides: TGTGCCACCAGTGATTCAGGGAAGGGCAACACTGAAGCTTTCTTT. Translating gives CATSDSGKGNTEAFF. The gene calls are TRBV24-1 and TRBJ1-1; tentative D call: TRBD1 (5 bases). V lost 2 bases, J lost 2 bases, and 11 bases lay in between. Germline V lookup: CDR1 KGHDR, CDR2 SFDVKD. CDR3 length equals 15 residues.

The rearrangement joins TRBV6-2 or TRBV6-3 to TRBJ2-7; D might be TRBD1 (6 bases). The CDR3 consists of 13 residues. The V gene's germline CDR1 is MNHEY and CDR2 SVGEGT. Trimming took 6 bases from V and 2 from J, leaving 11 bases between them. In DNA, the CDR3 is TGTGCCAGCAGGTCGGCAGGGGCCTACGAGCAGTACTTC. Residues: CASRSAGAYEQYF.

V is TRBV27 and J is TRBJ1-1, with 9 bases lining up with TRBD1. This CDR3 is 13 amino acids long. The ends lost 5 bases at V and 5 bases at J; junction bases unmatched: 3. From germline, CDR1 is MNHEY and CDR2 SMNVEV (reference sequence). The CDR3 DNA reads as TGTGCCAGCAGTAAGGACAGGGGAACTGAAGCTTTCTTT. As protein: CASSKDRGTEAFF.

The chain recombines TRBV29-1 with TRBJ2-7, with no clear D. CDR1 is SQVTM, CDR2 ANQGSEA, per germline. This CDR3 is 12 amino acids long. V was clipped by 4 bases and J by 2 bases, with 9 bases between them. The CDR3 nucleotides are TGCAGCGTTGGTTGGAGTCCCTACGAGCAGTACTTC. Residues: CSVGWSPYEQYF.